Sequencing of this T cell receptor beta chain was carried out in a study of blood T cell repertoires in COVID-19. Overall study: From the United States, Italy and Spain came samples of acute and convalescent COVID-19.

Germline V lookup: CDR1 LNHDA, CDR2 SQIVND (reference sequence). V lost 3 bases to trimming and J lost 2 bases, with 11 bases between them. This CDR3 contains 14 residues. This clone is a singleton in its sample. Profiled with immunoSEQ multiplex PCR; TCRdb holds only in-frame clones, not every one. Of 150,000 to 200,000 clones in the sample, over 75% were seen once. The specimen was peripheral blood. This rearrangement joins TRBV19 to TRBJ2-7; D call uncertain. This TCR was sampled from a person aged 70 to 85 with COVID-19, enrolled during active disease. CDR3 sequence: CASSIEGGAYEQYF. The CDR3 nucleotides are TGTGCCAGTAGTATCGAAGGCGGAGCCTACGAGCAGTACTTC.